This T cell receptor beta chain was identified in a study of blood T cell repertoires in COVID-19. Study as a whole: Donors in the United States, Italy and Spain gave samples during acute or convalescent COVID-19. PBMCs, B-cell-depleted T cells, or T cells were the source of the cDNA or gDNA that made up the material.

V shed 9 bases and J shed 6 bases, with 14 bases lying between them. There are 13 residues in the CDR3. Germline V gene sequence: CDR1 SNHLY, CDR2 FYNNEI. How the authors handled the data: Using reference gene primer amplification, nucleated cell counts were estimated. Data came from immunoSEQ multiplex PCR; TCRdb stores just in-frame clones and leaves some out. V, J and clone size are taken as reported in that table, and D and trimming were inferred from the DNA itself. The profile covers about 300,000 clones, with 89% appearing a single time and under 8% taken by the ten largest. The J gene is TRBJ2-2, the V gene TRBV2; D possibly corresponds to TRBD1 (6 bases). The TCR originated in a man aged 18 to 30 who had recovered from COVID-19. Specimen: peripheral blood. This CDR3 is CASRQDSSGELFF. The CDR3 nucleotides read TGTGCCAGTAGGCAGGACAGCTCCGGGGAGCTGTTTTTT.